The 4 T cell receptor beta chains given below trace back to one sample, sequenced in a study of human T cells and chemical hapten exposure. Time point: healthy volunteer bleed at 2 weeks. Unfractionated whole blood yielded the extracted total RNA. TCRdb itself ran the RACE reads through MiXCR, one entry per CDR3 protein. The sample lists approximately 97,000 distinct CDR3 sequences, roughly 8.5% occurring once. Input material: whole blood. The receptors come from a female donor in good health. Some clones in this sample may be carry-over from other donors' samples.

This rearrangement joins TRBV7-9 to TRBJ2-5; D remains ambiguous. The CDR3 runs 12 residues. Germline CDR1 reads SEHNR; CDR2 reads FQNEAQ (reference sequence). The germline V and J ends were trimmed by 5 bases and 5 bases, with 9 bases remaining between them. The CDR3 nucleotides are TGTGCCAGCAGCCCCCAACGGGAGACCCAGTACTTC. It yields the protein CASSPQRETQYF.

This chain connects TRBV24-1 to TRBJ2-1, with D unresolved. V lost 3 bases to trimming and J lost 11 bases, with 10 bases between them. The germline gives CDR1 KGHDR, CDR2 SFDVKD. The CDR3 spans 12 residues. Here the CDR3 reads CATSDQGSKQFF. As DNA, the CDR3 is TGTGCCACCAGTGATCAAGGTTCTAAGCAGTTCTTC.

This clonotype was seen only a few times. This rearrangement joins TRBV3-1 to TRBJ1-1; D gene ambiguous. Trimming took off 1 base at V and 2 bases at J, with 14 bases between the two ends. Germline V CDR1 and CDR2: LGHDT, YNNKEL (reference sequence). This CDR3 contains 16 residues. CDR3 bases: TGTGCCAGCAGCCAAGGGGTCGGAGTAATAAACACTGAAGCTTTCTTT. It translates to CASSQGVGVINTEAFF.

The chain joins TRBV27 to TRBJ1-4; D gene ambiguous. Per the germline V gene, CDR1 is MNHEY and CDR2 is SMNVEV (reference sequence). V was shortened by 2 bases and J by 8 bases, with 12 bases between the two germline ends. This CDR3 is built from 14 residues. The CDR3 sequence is CASSLREGDEKLFF. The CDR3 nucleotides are TGTGCCAGCAGTTTACGAGAGGGCGACGAAAAACTGTTTTTT.